This paragraph reports one T cell receptor beta chain. Among the 100 to 150 subjects of the validation cohort, separate from the approximately 670-subject first cohort, were the donors. The data derive from a study of cytomegalovirus exposure and HLA in healthy donors. Here immunoSEQ multiplex PCR was the method, and the copy in TCRdb shows in-frame clones only, minus some. The sample records roughly 300,000 clones, more than 80% being singletons. This receptor was taken from a woman younger than 30 in good health and CMV-seronegative. Sequenced: PBMCs.

The CDR3 DNA is TGTGCCAGCGGGCACGAGCCCATCTATGGCTACACCTTC. Its translation: CASGHEPIYGYTF. This chain uses TRBV6-5 with TRBJ1-2; D uncertain. Per germline, CDR1 MNHEY and CDR2 SVGAGI. V lost 8 bases to trimming and J lost 4 bases, with 14 bases between them. This CDR3 contains 13 residues.